Presented here are 27 T cell receptor beta chains from one specimen sequenced in a study of OX40 agonist ivuxolimab in advanced cancers. TCRdb's table, derived via immunoSEQ multiplex PCR, lists solely in-frame clones and lacks some. The sample lists about 31,000 clones, around 90% occurring once. This sample comprised CD4+ or CD8+ T cells sorted from blood, obtained in a trial of the OX40 agonist ivuxolimab. Receptors were obtained from an adult with an advanced solid tumor such as melanoma, head and neck, liver or kidney cancer.

The CDR3 sequence: CASTATWETQYF. The CDR3 DNA reads as TGTGCCAGCACCGCTACTTGGGAGACCCAGTACTTC. This chain uses TRBV7-2 with TRBJ2-5, with unresolved D. V lost 7 bases to trimming and J lost 5 bases, with 11 bases between them. The CDR3 loop spans 12 amino acids. Germline assignment: CDR1 SGHTA and CDR2 FQGNSA.

The rearrangement uses TRBV7-9 and TRBJ1-5, with D unclear. Trimming took off 1 base at V and 4 bases at J, with 5 bases between the two ends. Germline values: CDR1 SEHNR, CDR2 FQNEAQ (reference sequence). The CDR3 consists of 13 residues. CDR3 amino acids: CASSLGANQPQHF. The CDR3 coding sequence is TGTGCCAGCAGCTTAGGGGCTAATCAGCCCCAGCATTTT.

The rearrangement joins TRBV7-8 to TRBJ2-1; a weak D match, TRBD2 (5 bases). The CDR3 has 16 residues. With 1 base removed from V and 6 bases from J, the gap between germline ends came to 16 bases. CDR1 is SGHVS and CDR2 is FQNEAQ in the germline V gene. The CDR3 DNA follows: TGTGCCAGCAGCTTAGACCCAGCGGAGCTCCCCAATGAGCAGTTCTTC. Encoded protein: CASSLDPAELPNEQFF.

V gene TRBV2 combines with J gene TRBJ1-5; D possibly corresponds to TRBD1 (5 bases). CDR1 SNHLY and CDR2 FYNNEI come from the germline V gene. The CDR3 contains 14 residues. The ends were cut back, 7 bases at V and 0 bases at J, with 10 bases in the middle. CDR3 loop: CASKGSASNQPQHF. The DNA for the CDR3 is TGTGCCAGCAAGGGGAGCGCTAGCAATCAGCCCCAGCATTTT.

The chain employs TRBV7-2 and TRBJ1-5; 7 bases line up with TRBD1. CDR1 is SGHTA and CDR2 is FQGNSA in the germline V gene. The CDR3 extends over 17 amino acids. J was trimmed by 4 bases and V by 4 bases; bases with no gene match: 13. CDR3 in DNA: TGTGCCAGCAGCTATGGGACAGCCCATAGAGGGAATCAGCCCCAGCATTTT. It specifies CASSYGTAHRGNQPQHF.

The V gene is TRBV30, the J gene TRBJ1-2; a possible D gene is TRBD1 (5 bases). Germline V lookup: CDR1 GTSNPN, CDR2 SVGIG (reference sequence). This CDR3 has 13 amino acids. The V and J ends lost 6 bases and 7 bases respectively, with 18 bases between them. In DNA, the CDR3 is TGTGCCTGTGAAGGGACGACCCTATTTGGCTACACCTTC. It translates to CACEGTTLFGYTF.

This chain uses TRBV5-1 with TRBJ1-4, with 7 bases aligning to TRBD1. Germline V gene sequence: CDR1 SGHRS, CDR2 YFSETQ. The V and J ends lost 4 bases and 3 bases, in that order; junction bases with no gene match: 6. The CDR3 runs to 15 residues. CDR3 amino acids: CASSTTGDSNEKLFF. The CDR3, as DNA: TGCGCCAGCAGCACCACAGGGGATTCTAATGAAAAACTGTTTTTT.

The V call is TRBV7-2, the J call TRBJ2-7; TRBD2 matches at 9 bases. The junction had 13 bases not matched to a gene; V was cut back by 8 bases and J by 5 bases. From germline, CDR1 is SGHTA and CDR2 FQGNSA. There are 15 residues in the CDR3. The CDR3, as DNA: TGTGCCAGCGCCTGGTTTGCGGGGGGGCGGGACGAGCAGTACTTC. It codes for CASAWFAGGRDEQYF. Supplemented by reference TRBV7-2 and TRBJ2-7, the full variable domain reads GAGVSQSPSNKVTEKGKDVELRCDPISGHTALYWYRQSLGQGLEFLIYFQGNSAPDKSGLPSDRFSAERTGGSVSTLTIQRTQQEDSAVYLCASAWFAGGRDEQYFGPGTRLTVT.

The CDR3 DNA reads TGTGCCAGCAGCATAGGAGGCGCTAACTATGGCTACACCTTC. Translating it yields CASSIGGANYGYTF. The chain joins TRBV7-2 to TRBJ1-2; D not resolved. The V and J ends lost 5 bases and 0 bases respectively, with 10 bases between them. CDR1 and CDR2 from the germline V gene are SGHTA and FQGNSA. This CDR3 has 14 residues.

This chain connects TRBV27 to TRBJ2-7; TRBD1 matches at 9 bases. The CDR3 runs 20 residues. The V gene end was trimmed by 5 bases and the J gene end by 0 bases; junction bases not matched to a gene: 20. Germline CDR1 MNHEY, CDR2 SMNVEV (reference sequence). This chain's CDR3 is CASSIKGDRGYWGSSYEQYF. In nucleotides, the CDR3 is TGTGCCAGCAGTATAAAAGGCGACAGGGGGTATTGGGGGTCCTCCTACGAGCAGTACTTC.

For this clone: A read error may produce the germline difference seen at one junction end. The rearrangement joins TRBV11-2 to TRBJ1-1; 8 positions match TRBD1. The length of the CDR3 is 14 residues. Germline V gene data show CDR1 as SGHAT and CDR2 as FQNNGV. This chain's CDR3 is CASSLEMDRALPLF. CDR3 coding DNA: TGTGCCAGCAGCTTAGAAATGGACAGGGCACTCCCTCTTTTT. Combining the CDR3 with reference TRBV11-2 and TRBJ1-1 gives the whole variable domain EAGVAQSPRYKIIEKRQSVAFWCNPISGHATLYWYQQILGQGPKLLIQFQNNGVVDDSQLPKDRFSAERLKGVDSTLKIQPAKLEDSAVYLCASSLEMDRALPLFGQGTRLTVV.

The rearrangement links TRBV27 to TRBJ1-5; D not resolved. This CDR3 is 17 amino acids long. Germline-derived CDR1 and CDR2 are MNHEY and SMNVEV (reference sequence). The germline V and J ends were trimmed by 3 bases and 3 bases, with 18 bases remaining between them. CDR3 sequence reads: CASSFITPEGINQPQHF. The CDR3 bases are TGTGCCAGCAGTTTTATCACCCCCGAGGGAATCAATCAGCCCCAGCATTTT.

The V and J genes are TRBV7-9 and TRBJ1-1, with D hard to call. This CDR3 is built from 12 residues. V lost 6 bases, J lost 5 bases, and 10 bases lay in between. Germline CDR1 reads SEHNR; CDR2 reads FQNEAQ (reference sequence). For the CDR3, the DNA is TGTGCCAGCAGGCGGGGAGGGACTGAAGCTTTCTTT. Its protein is CASRRGGTEAFF.

The CDR3 DNA sequence: TGTGCCAGCAGCTCGACTATGGCAGGGACCATCTATGGCTACACCTTC. This sequence encodes CASSSTMAGTIYGYTF. The rearrangement joins TRBV7-9 to TRBJ1-2; D is possibly TRBD1 (5 bases). The CDR3 is made up of 16 amino acids. Germline CDR1 reads SEHNR; CDR2 reads FQNEAQ (reference sequence). The ends were cut back, 4 bases at V and 4 bases at J, with 19 bases in the middle.

The V gene is TRBV6-1, the J gene TRBJ1-3, with D uncertain. The V gene's germline CDR1 is MNHNS and CDR2 SASEGT. The V and J ends lost 5 bases and 1 base respectively, with 9 bases between them. The length of the CDR3 is 14 residues. In nucleotides, the CDR3 is TGTGCCAGCAGTTCCTGGGAATCTGGAAACACCATATATTTT. The encoded protein is CASSSWESGNTIYF.

The chain combines TRBV15 with TRBJ1-2; TRBD1 matches at 11 bases. Germline V gene data show CDR1 as LNHNV and CDR2 as YYDKDF (reference sequence). The length of the CDR3 is 15 residues. The V gene end was trimmed by 3 bases and the J gene end by 4 bases; junction bases not matched to a gene: 4. CDR3 protein: CATSRDRGQGYGYTF. CDR3 nucleotide sequence: TGTGCCACCAGCAGGGACAGGGGGCAAGGCTATGGCTACACCTTC.

The chain carries TRBV9 and TRBJ1-2; D may be TRBD1 (5 bases). Trimming shortened V by 4 bases and J by 8 bases, and 21 bases separated the two germline ends. This CDR3 spans 15 amino acids. Germline-derived CDR1 and CDR2 are SGDLS and YYNGEE. The CDR3 bases are TGTGCCAGCAGCACATCCCCGGGACCGGGGGGAGGCTACACCTTC. Translated, it gives CASSTSPGPGGGYTF.

This sequence joins TRBV9 and TRBJ1-1; D is uncertain. The CDR3 length is 13 residues. V dropped 4 bases and J dropped 1 base, with 8 bases sitting between them. Germline V CDR1 and CDR2: SGDLS, YYNGEE. The CDR3 DNA reads TGTGCCAGCAGCTTGTATGCGAACACTGAAGCTTTCTTT. Its protein is CASSLYANTEAFF.

This chain joins TRBV6-6 and TRBJ2-3, with a tentative D call TRBD2 (6 bases). V lost 6 bases, J lost 0 bases, and 13 bases lay in between. Germline V gene sequence: CDR1 MNHNY, CDR2 SVGAGI (reference sequence). This CDR3 spans 15 amino acids. CDR3 sequence: CASSPLALSTDTQYF. The CDR3 nucleotides are TGTGCCAGCAGCCCTCTAGCGCTTAGCACAGATACGCAGTATTTT.

V is TRBV7-9 and J is TRBJ2-1; 13 bases are a match to TRBD2. The CDR3 covers 17 residues. CDR1 and CDR2 (germline): SEHNR, FQNEAQ (reference sequence). Trimming removed 5 bases from V and 8 bases from J; junction bases left unmatched: 12. CDR3 protein: CASSITSGGARMHEQFF. As DNA, the CDR3 is TGTGCCAGCAGCATTACTAGCGGGGGGGCCCGTATGCATGAGCAGTTCTTC.

The V gene is TRBV28, the J gene TRBJ1-2; D may be TRBD1 (5 bases). V was trimmed by 6 bases and J by 4 bases, leaving 24 bases between them. The germline gives CDR1 MDHEN, CDR2 SYDVKM. CDR3 length: 17 residues. CDR3 region: CASSTSSWGVGGYGYTF. In DNA form, the CDR3 reads TGTGCCAGCAGCACCTCCTCTTGGGGGGTAGGTGGCTATGGCTACACCTTC.

The chain employs TRBV11-2 and TRBJ2-5; D is undetermined. The V and J ends lost 3 bases and 5 bases respectively, with 22 bases between them. The germline gives CDR1 SGHAT, CDR2 FQNNGV. CDR3 size: 17 residues. The CDR3 bases are TGTGCCAGCAGCTTCCCTGATCAACCTAGGGATGTGGAGACCCAGTACTTC. This sequence encodes CASSFPDQPRDVETQYF.

The chain carries TRBV9 and TRBJ2-5; a possible D gene is TRBD1 (5 bases). Trimming shortened V by 0 bases and J by 1 base, and 13 bases separated the two germline ends. CDR3 length: 16 amino acids. Germline V gives CDR1 SGDLS, CDR2 YYNGEE. CDR3 sequence (DNA): TGTGCCAGCAGCGTAGGGCAGGGTGTTTCCCAAGAGACCCAGTACTTC. Translation gives CASSVGQGVSQETQYF.

The V gene is TRBV27, the J gene TRBJ2-5, with D uncertain. The CDR3 spans 13 residues. Germline CDR1 MNHEY, CDR2 SMNVEV (reference sequence). Trimming stripped 0 bases from V and 9 bases from J, with 11 bases between. The CDR3 spells CASSLSPKDPQYF. The CDR3 coding sequence is TGTGCCAGCAGTTTATCTCCCAAAGACCCCCAGTACTTC.

The genes are TRBV6-6 and TRBJ2-7, with 11 bases identical to TRBD1. Germline assignment: CDR1 MNHNY and CDR2 SVGAGI (reference sequence). The CDR3 has 15 amino acids. Trimming took 2 bases from V and 5 from J; bases not matched to a gene: 5. CDR3 nucleotide sequence: TGTGCCAGCAGTTACCAAGAGGGACAGGGGGACGAGCAGTACTTC. Translation: CASSYQEGQGDEQYF.

The chain recombines TRBV9 with TRBJ1-1; 8 nucleotides line up with TRBD1. The CDR3 is 14 residues long. V was pared by 5 bases and J by 1 base, with 4 bases of the junction left unmatched. Germline V gene lookup returns CDR1 SGDLS and CDR2 YYNGEE. DNA of the CDR3: TGTGCCAGCAGTACCGGGACAGGGAACACTGAAGCTTTCTTT. It specifies CASSTGTGNTEAFF.

This clone is a singleton in its sample. The chain's CDR3 is CASSLSPPDSFYSDTQYF. The CDR3 nucleotides read TGTGCCAGCAGTTTATCCCCCCCAGACAGCTTCTACTCAGATACGCAGTATTTT. V is TRBV27 and J is TRBJ2-3; D possibly corresponds to TRBD1 (5 bases). This CDR3 has 18 residues. Germline V gene data show CDR1 as MNHEY and CDR2 as SMNVEV (reference sequence). The V and J ends lost 0 bases and 4 bases respectively, with 20 bases between them.